These T cell receptor beta chains were read from a single sample in a study of immune heterogeneity within non-small cell lung tumors. Via MiXCR, TCRdb re-called the multiplex PCR reads, giving one row per CDR3 protein. The profile covers about 15,000 distinct CDR3 sequences, with roughly 30% appearing a single time and roughly 3.9% taken by the ten largest. The sequencing sample was made of lung tumor tissue. The receptors stem from a man aged 35-49 years with non-small cell lung cancer. CDR3s include the opening cysteine and the closing phenylalanine or tryptophan. A D gene is named only where the DNA matches it firmly. Part of the rows lack a size; the others show once, few, many or a class for expanded clones.

abundance,j_gene,d_gene,v_gene,CDR3aa,CDR3nt
few,TRBJ2-3,TRBD1,TRBV6-2/TRBV6-3,CASKWTGSTDTQYF,TGTGCCAGCAAGTGGACAGGGAGCACAGATACGCAGTATTTT
many,TRBJ1-5,.,TRBV10-3,CAISENTGNQPQHF,TGTGCCATCAGTGAGAACACCGGCAATCAGCCCCAGCATTTT
.,TRBJ1-1,TRBD1,TRBV12-3/TRBV12-4,CASSQGGLTEAFF,TGTGCCAGCAGTCAGGGGGGACTTACTGAAGCTTTCTTT
.,TRBJ2-5,.,TRBV5-6,CASRLRTVGTQYF,TGTGCCAGCAGATTACGGACAGTGGGGACCCAGTACTTC
many,TRBJ1-1,TRBD1,TRBV2,CASRRQGTFTEAFF,TGTGCCAGCAGAAGACAGGGAACTTTCACTGAAGCTTTCTTT
.,TRBJ1-2,.,TRBV6-4,CASRGPCISGYTF,TGTGCCAGCAGGGGCCCATGCATTTCTGGCTACACCTTC
many,TRBJ2-1,.,TRBV30,CAWASSYNEQFF,TGTGCCTGGGCTAGTTCTTACAATGAGCAGTTCTTC
few,TRBJ1-2,.,TRBV30,CAWVSRYYGYTF,TGTGCCTGGGTGAGCCGATACTATGGCTACACCTTC
many,TRBJ2-3,.,TRBV5-1,CASSLLASDTQYF,TGCGCCAGCAGCTTACTAGCCTCAGATACGCAGTATTTT
medium-sized,TRBJ1-5,.,TRBV3-1,CASSRTDNQPQHF,TGTGCCAGCAGCCGGACAGACAATCAGCCCCAGCATTTT
few,TRBJ2-1,TRBD1,TRBV20-1,CSARSDRGGPNEQFF,TGCAGTGCTAGATCCGACAGGGGTGGGCCCAATGAGCAGTTCTTC
few,TRBJ1-2,TRBD1,TRBV5-8,CASALVRGGQSRTYGYTF,TGTGCCAGCGCTCTCGTTAGAGGGGGCCAATCTCGAACCTATGGCTACACCTTC
.,TRBJ2-3,TRBD2,TRBV13,CASSIGSGRATDTQYF,TGTGCCAGCAGCATAGGTAGCGGGAGGGCGACAGATACGCAGTATTTT
medium-sized,TRBJ1-2,TRBD1,TRBV11-2,CASSVYRGGYTF,TGTGCCAGCAGCGTATACAGGGGTGGCTACACCTTC
.,TRBJ1-1,.,TRBV18,CASSPRNSDTEAFF,TGTGCCAGCTCACCCAGGAATTCGGACACTGAAGCTTTCTTT
medium-sized,TRBJ2-3,.,TRBV12-3/TRBV12-4,CASTPYGRGGDTQYF,TGTGCCAGCACTCCCTATGGCAGGGGAGGAGATACGCAGTATTTT
many,TRBJ2-7,TRBD2,TRBV6-5,CASSYSLAGDEQYF,TGTGCCAGCAGTTACTCCCTAGCGGGAGACGAGCAGTACTTC
.,TRBJ1-1,.,TRBV3-2,CASSPPGQAGEAFF,TGTGCCAGCAGCCCACCGGGTCAGGCGGGTGAAGCTTTCTTT